One sample yielded the 22 T cell receptor beta chains listed below, sequenced in a study of CD8 T cells in ankylosing spondylitis. A single record per CDR3 protein comes from TCRdb applying MiXCR to the 5' RACE reads. The sample records about 39,000 distinct CDR3 sequences, about 9.3% being singletons. The material sequenced was blood, either unsorted or a sorted T cell fraction (not recorded which). Receptor source: a male donor with ankylosing spondylitis or in good health (not recorded which).

This clonotype has ten or more counts. V usage is TRBV20-1 and J usage is TRBJ1-6; weak D call: TRBD1 (5 bases). The CDR3 consists of 14 residues. CDR1 and CDR2 (germline): DFQATT, SNEGSKA (reference sequence). The germline V and J ends were trimmed by 3 bases and 5 bases, with 11 bases remaining between them. CDR3 in amino acids: CSARTDSDNSPLHF. CDR3 nucleotides: TGCAGTGCTAGGACCGACAGTGATAATTCACCCCTCCACTTT.

This clonotype was observed a handful of times. V is TRBV18 and J is TRBJ1-5, with D uncertain. CDR1 KGHSH and CDR2 LQKENI come from the germline V gene. The CDR3 sequence is 16 residues long. The ends were cut back, 2 bases at V and 3 bases at J, with 14 bases in the middle. The CDR3 here is CASSPVGGSNNQPQHF. DNA of the CDR3: TGTGCCAGCTCACCAGTGGGAGGTTCAAACAATCAGCCCCAGCATTTT.

Many counts were recorded for this clonotype. The genes are TRBV5-6 and TRBJ1-1, with D unclear. Germline lookup yields CDR1 SGHDT and CDR2 YYEEEE. The CDR3 runs 14 residues. V lost 0 bases, J lost 1 base, and 7 bases lay in between. The CDR3 nucleotides are TGTGCCAGCAGCTTGGCGCCAGCGAACACTGAAGCTTTCTTT. Amino acid sequence: CASSLAPANTEAFF.

This clonotype was seen a handful of times. The chain combines TRBV7-2 with TRBJ2-1; weak D call: TRBD2 (5 bases). In germline, CDR1 is SGHTA, CDR2 FQGNSA. The CDR3 spans 14 residues. V shed 5 bases and J shed 8 bases, with 16 bases lying between them. The CDR3 region has the DNA TGTGCCAGCAGCCTGAGGGATCCCTGGGATGAGCAGTTCTTC. It encodes CASSLRDPWDEQFF.

This clonotype was counted ten times or more. The V gene is TRBV6-2 or TRBV6-3, the J gene TRBJ2-5, with D perhaps TRBD1 (6 bases). In germline, CDR1 is MNHEY, CDR2 SVGEGT. The CDR3 is made up of 14 amino acids. V was pared by 8 bases and J by 2 bases, with 15 bases between. CDR3 sequence (DNA): TGTGCCAGCGCTGAAGACAGGAGACAAGAGACCCAGTACTTC. Translating it yields CASAEDRRQETQYF.

The chain's CDR3 is CASSFPGVKTQYF. CDR3 nucleotide sequence: TGTGCCAGCAGCTTCCCGGGGGTCAAGACCCAGTACTTC. The V call is TRBV7-2, the J call TRBJ2-5, with a possible D match to TRBD2 (6 bases). Trimming shortened V by 3 bases and J by 6 bases, and 11 bases separated the two germline ends. Looked up from germline, CDR1 is SGHTA and CDR2 is FQGNSA. The CDR3 sequence is 13 residues long.

This clonotype was recorded at least ten times. The chain carries TRBV6-1 and TRBJ1-1; D ambiguous. The V gene's germline CDR1 is MNHNS and CDR2 SASEGT. Between the trimmed V and J ends, which lost 5 bases and 0 bases, there was a span of 7 bases. The CDR3 contains 13 residues. This CDR3 is CASSPDLNTEAFF. As DNA, the CDR3 is TGTGCCAGCAGTCCGGACCTGAACACTGAAGCTTTCTTT.

This clonotype appeared many times. The V call is TRBV5-1, the J call TRBJ2-6; no reliable D call. V lost 6 bases, J lost 2 bases, and 15 bases lay in between. The CDR3 is 16 amino acids. The germline gives CDR1 SGHRS, CDR2 YFSETQ. CDR3 residues: CASTARAWTGANVLTF. CDR3 nucleotides: TGCGCCAGCACCGCTCGTGCTTGGACTGGGGCCAACGTCCTGACTTTC.

Ten or more counts support this clonotype. The chain employs TRBV20-1 and TRBJ2-7; TRBD2 aligns across 7 bases. From germline, CDR1 is DFQATT and CDR2 SNEGSKA (reference sequence). The trim removed 2 bases at V and 3 bases at J, leaving 4 bases unmatched. The CDR3 length is 13 residues. CDR3 region: CSARIRDYYEQYF. CDR3 nucleotides: TGCAGTGCTAGAATACGGGACTACTACGAGCAGTACTTC.

This clonotype was detected many times. This chain joins TRBV12-3 or TRBV12-4 and TRBJ1-4; weak D call: TRBD1 (6 bases). CDR3 length: 14 amino acids. The V end lost 6 bases, the J end lost 3 bases, and 11 bases lay between the germline ends. The CDR3 protein is CASRATGPNEKLFF. The CDR3 DNA sequence: TGTGCCAGCAGGGCGACAGGTCCTAATGAAAAACTGTTTTTT.

V gene TRBV7-8 combines with J gene TRBJ2-3; TRBD2 might be the D (6 bases). V shed 5 bases and J shed 3 bases, with 12 bases lying between them. Germline lookup yields CDR1 SGHVS and CDR2 FQNEAQ. The CDR3 consists of 14 residues. CDR3 amino acids: CASSRDLSTDTQYF. DNA of the CDR3: TGTGCCAGCAGCCGGGACTTAAGTACAGATACGCAGTATTTT.

This clonotype was seen a few times. A junction boundary mismatches the germline segment, possibly from a read error. The chain has TRBV7-7 and TRBJ1-1; no firm D call. The CDR3 consists of 13 residues. Germline CDR1 is SSHAT and CDR2 is FNYEAQ (reference sequence). This CDR3 is CASSFQTNTEAFF. The DNA for the CDR3 is TGTGCTAGCAGCTTCCAGACGAACACTGAAGCTTTCTTT.

Ten or more counts support this clonotype. The chain has TRBV18 and TRBJ2-5, with 10 bases aligning to TRBD1. Germline V gives CDR1 KGHSH, CDR2 LQKENI. There are 14 residues in the CDR3. J gave up 5 bases and V 1 base, and 1 base lay outside the gene matches. The CDR3 DNA sequence: TGTGCCAGCTCACCACTGACAGGGGGCGAGACCCAGTACTTC. It yields the protein CASSPLTGGETQYF.

This clonotype was found many times. The CDR3 sequence is CASNKGFQPQHF. In nucleotides, the CDR3 is TGTGCCAGCAATAAGGGGTTTCAGCCCCAGCATTTT. This chain connects TRBV25-1 to TRBJ1-5; D is perhaps TRBD1 (5 bases). V was cut by 7 bases and J by 6 bases, with 10 bases left in between. There are 12 residues in the CDR3. Germline V gives CDR1 MGHDK, CDR2 SYGVNS. Using reference TRBV25-1 and TRBJ1-5 for the parts outside the CDR3, the full variable domain is EADIYQTPRYLVIGTGKKITLECSQTMGHDKMYWYQQDPGMELHLIHYSYGVNSTEKGDLSSESTVSRIRTEHFPLTLESARPSHTSQYLCASNKGFQPQHFGDGTRLSIL.

This clonotype has only a few counts. The chain joins TRBV7-9 to TRBJ2-7; D gene unclear. In germline, CDR1 is SEHNR, CDR2 FQNEAQ (reference sequence). The ends were cut back, 1 base at V and 4 bases at J, with 11 bases in the middle. CDR3 length: 14 residues. The CDR3 here is CASSLVIPPYEQYF. DNA of the CDR3: TGTGCCAGCAGCTTAGTCATCCCCCCTTACGAGCAGTACTTC.

This clonotype was detected a few times. This may come from a read error, since a much larger clone is one base off. This chain joins TRBV19 and TRBJ2-1, with 10 bases aligning to TRBD1. CDR3 length: 16 amino acids. V lost 5 bases to trimming and J lost 6 bases; unmatched junction nucleotides: 10. CDR1 LNHDA and CDR2 SQIVND come from the germline V gene (reference sequence). The chain's CDR3 is CASSGPGQGPFNEQFF. The CDR3 nucleotides read TGTGCCAGTAGTGGCCCGGGACAGGGGCCCTTCAATGAGCAGTTCTTC. The full variable domain, in which reference TRBV19 and TRBJ2-1 provide the parts outside the CDR3, is DGGITQSPKYLFRKEGQNVTLSCEQNLNHDAMYWYRQDPGQGLRLIYYSQIVNDFQKGDIAEGYSVSREKKESFPLTVTSAQKNPTAFYLCASSGPGQGPFNEQFFGPGTRLTVL.

At least ten counts were recorded for this clonotype. The conserved phenylalanine or tryptophan normally closing the CDR3 is absent here, so this likely arose from a read error. The V call is TRBV5-4, the J call TRBJ2-1, with unresolved D. The germline gives CDR1 SGHNT, CDR2 YYREEE (reference sequence). The CDR3 runs to 11 residues. Trimming pared 2 bases from V and 8 bases from J, leaving 5 bases between. The CDR3 protein is CASSLAYEQFL. Here the CDR3 DNA reads TGTGCCAGCAGCTTAGCATATGAGCAGTTCCTC.

V and J are TRBV12-3 or TRBV12-4 and TRBJ2-3; the D is unclear. The V gene lost 6 bases and the J gene lost 4 bases, with 20 bases spanning the gap. The CDR3 is made up of 16 amino acids. As DNA, the CDR3 is TGTGCCAGCAGGGCAACGGGTCGATCAACTCCAGATACGCAGTATTTT. Its protein is CASRATGRSTPDTQYF.

This clonotype was found a few times. The chain couples TRBV19 to TRBJ2-5; possibly TRBD1 for D (5 bases). The CDR3 spans 17 residues. Trimming removed 2 bases at V and 2 bases at J, with 18 bases between. Germline CDR1 and CDR2: LNHDA and SQIVND (reference sequence). Written as DNA, the CDR3 is TGTGCCAGTAGTATATCCGACAGAAGGTTTGGTCAAGAGACCCAGTACTTC. Translating gives CASSISDRRFGQETQYF.

This clonotype was picked up many times. DNA for the CDR3: TGCAGTGCTAGAGGGGGACAGGGAGGAAAACTGTTTTTT. It encodes CSARGGQGGKLFF. The genes are TRBV20-1 and TRBJ1-4; TRBD1 matches at 9 bases. Germline assignment: CDR1 DFQATT and CDR2 SNEGSKA (reference sequence). The CDR3 runs to 13 residues. Trimming cost V 1 base and J 10 bases; bases outside gene matches: 4.

This clonotype was counted between two and nine times. The chain links TRBV4-2 to TRBJ2-3, with TRBD2 identical over 11 bases. The CDR3 runs to 18 residues. The V segment lost 4 bases and the J segment 1 base; nucleotides outside the gene matches: 10. Germline lookup yields CDR1 LGHNA and CDR2 YNFKEQ. In DNA, the CDR3 is TGTGCCAGCAGCCGACGACTAGCGGGGAGGCACGGCACAGATACGCAGTATTTT. This gives the protein CASSRRLAGRHGTDTQYF.

This clonotype occurred many times. The junction differs from germline at one of its ends, possibly a read error. The V gene is TRBV4-2, the J gene TRBJ2-4, with 10 bases lining up with TRBD2. Germline CDR1 is LGHNA and CDR2 is YNFKEQ. This CDR3 region has 15 residues. The CDR3 loop reads CASSQDEASGRTMDF. The CDR3 DNA reads TGTGCCAGCAGCCAAGATGAAGCTAGCGGGAGAACCATGGACTTC.